The 27 T cell receptor beta chains presented below share a single source sample, sequenced in a study of blood T cells in healthy people across ages (dated by TCRdb to between 2015 and 2016). Libraries came from 5' RACE. The sequencing machine was an Illumina HiSeq 2500. A second PCR of about 7 to 12 cycles was performed with a sample-barcoded 5' primer and a J-beta primer mix. TCRdb reworked the public reads: Q25 trimming with fastp, MiXCR clone assembly, productive beta chains retained. CDR3 protein duplicates are merged, each entry listing the most common genes and DNA. Within this sample are approximately 800,000 distinct CDR3 sequences, with about 45% of them counted one time only. The top ten clones comprise 18% of the sample. Specimen: blood. The source of these receptors is an older man in good health.

There are a few counts of this clonotype. The chain recombines TRBV21-1 with TRBJ2-1; the listed D gene, TRBD1, was not tested against the DNA. TRBV21-1 has pseudogene status. The CDR3 is made up of 18 amino acids. DNA of the CDR3: TGTGCCAGCAGCAAAAGGGGTTTGCGGAACCCCCGGGGTAATGAGCAGTTCTTC. As protein: CASSKRGLRNPRGNEQFF.

As regards this clonotype: One end of the junction is discordant with germline, which a read error may explain. The V gene is TRBV29-1, the J gene TRBJ1-2, with a weak D call TRBD1 (6 bases). This CDR3 comprises 16 residues. The germline V gene has CDR1 SQVTM and CDR2 ANQGSEA. The CDR3 bases are TGCAGCGTTGATCGCCCAGGGGTTGGAATTAACTATGACTACACCTTC. This codes for CSVDRPGVGINYDYTF. The variable domain in full, with the rest retrieved from reference TRBV29-1 and TRBJ1-2, is SAVISQKPSRDICQRGTSLTIQCQVDSQVTMMFWYRQQPGQSLTLIATANQGSEATYESGFVIDKFPISRPNLTFSTLTVSNMSPEDSSIYLCSVDRPGVGINYDYTFGSGTRLTVV.

The rearrangement joins TRBV5-1 to TRBJ2-7; D possibly uses TRBD1 or TRBD2 (5 bases each). Germline V gene data show CDR1 as SGHRS and CDR2 as YFSETQ. Trimming shortened V by 2 bases and J by 4 bases, and 13 bases separated the two germline ends. This CDR3 region has 14 residues. CDR3 DNA: TGCGCCAGCAGCTTAAGGGGAGAGAATTACGAGCAGTACTTC. This gives the protein CASSLRGENYEQYF.

This chain uses TRBV7-9 with TRBJ2-5; D unclear. The CDR3 runs to 13 residues. Germline CDR1 and CDR2: SEHNR and FQNEAQ (reference sequence). V shed 7 bases and J shed 3 bases, with 12 bases lying between them. CDR3 in amino acids: CASTRSREETQYF. CDR3 coding DNA: TGTGCCAGCACCAGGTCTAGGGAAGAGACCCAGTACTTC.

The rearrangement joins TRBV6-6 to TRBJ2-5, with 9 bases fitting TRBD1. The CDR3 is made up of 16 amino acids. Germline CDR1 and CDR2: MNHNY and SVGAGI (reference sequence). J lost 3 bases, V lost 5 bases, and 10 bases had no gene match. The CDR3 loop is CASSPKQGAQEETQYF. The CDR3 DNA reads TGTGCCAGCAGTCCGAAACAGGGGGCGCAGGAAGAGACCCAGTACTTC.

This clonotype has only a few counts. This chain joins TRBV5-1 and TRBJ2-7; D might be TRBD1 or TRBD2, each matching 5 bases. The V end lost 4 bases, the J end lost 3 bases, and 17 bases lay between the germline ends. Germline CDR1 SGHRS, CDR2 YFSETQ. The CDR3 runs to 15 residues. The CDR3 DNA reads as TGCGCCAGCAGCCACTCCGGGACCCATGGCTACGAGCAGTACTTC. It codes for CASSHSGTHGYEQYF.

V and J are TRBV30 and TRBJ1-1; possibly TRBD1 for D (6 bases). The CDR3 consists of 15 residues. The germline V and J ends were trimmed by 5 bases and 1 base, with 17 bases remaining between them. Germline loops: CDR1 GTSNPN, CDR2 SVGIG (reference sequence). CDR3 sequence reads: CAWADLGHPNTEAFF. The CDR3 DNA sequence: TGTGCCTGGGCCGATTTGGGACACCCGAACACTGAAGCTTTCTTT.

The chain couples TRBV25-1 to TRBJ2-3, with a tentative D call TRBD1 (5 bases). Trimming cost V 0 bases and J 2 bases, with 9 bases left between them. Germline loops: CDR1 MGHDK, CDR2 SYGVNS. CDR3 length: 15 residues. The CDR3 nucleotides read TGTGCCAGCAGTGAATATGGCAGGGTCACAGATACGCAGTATTTT. It encodes CASSEYGRVTDTQYF.

This rearrangement joins TRBV7-2 to TRBJ1-1, with 12 bases matching TRBD1. Germline CDR1 is SGHTA and CDR2 is FQGNSA. J lost 10 bases, V lost 1 base, and 7 bases had no gene match. This CDR3 is built from 15 residues. The chain's CDR3 is CASSLEGTGGGRAFF. DNA of the CDR3: TGTGCCAGCAGCTTAGAAGGGACAGGGGGCGGTCGAGCTTTCTTT.

The sample holds many counts of this clonotype. This chain joins TRBV7-6 and TRBJ2-1; a weak D match, TRBD1 (5 bases). This CDR3 has 16 residues. V was clipped by 1 base and J by 0 bases, with 10 bases between them. Germline CDR1 SGHVS, CDR2 FNYEAQ. DNA for the CDR3: TGTGCCAGCAGCTTAGAGGGGCAGAGCTCCTACAATGAGCAGTTCTTC. Its translation is CASSLEGQSSYNEQFF. The full variable domain, rest sourced from reference TRBV7-6 and TRBJ2-1, is GAGVSQSPRYKVTKRGQDVALRCDPISGHVSLYWYRQALGQGPEFLTYFNYEAQQDKSGLPNDRFSAERPEGSISTLTIQRTEQRDSAMYRCASSLEGQSSYNEQFFGPGTRLTVL.

V and J are TRBV7-3 and TRBJ2-1; 11 bases map to TRBD2. CDR3 length: 15 residues. J gave up 6 bases and V 4 bases, and 5 bases lay outside the gene matches. The germline V gene encodes CDR1 SGHTA and CDR2 FQGTGA. The CDR3 DNA is TGTGCCAGCAGCTCTAGCGGGGGGTGGGTCAATGAGCAGTTCTTC. This codes for CASSSSGGWVNEQFF.

The chain combines TRBV3-1 with TRBJ1-1, with D perhaps matching TRBD1 (5 bases). Trimming removed 4 bases from V and 2 bases from J, with 14 bases in between. Looked up from germline, CDR1 is LGHDT and CDR2 is YNNKEL (reference sequence). CDR3 length equals 15 residues. The CDR3 spells CASSPYGGKNTEAFF. In nucleotides, the CDR3 is TGTGCCAGCAGCCCATACGGGGGGAAAAACACTGAAGCTTTCTTT.

The rearrangement links TRBV7-2 to TRBJ2-4; TRBD2 agrees at 11 bases. V shed 5 bases and J 5 bases; nucleotides not matched to a gene: 11. CDR1 is SGHTA, CDR2 FQGNSA, per germline. The CDR3 runs to 17 residues. In DNA, the CDR3 is TGTGCCAGCAGCGCAAGACTAGCGGGATTCCCCGAAAACATTCAGTACTTC. It translates to CASSARLAGFPENIQYF.

The chain has TRBV3-1 and TRBJ1-5; 7 nucleotides line up with TRBD1. CDR1 and CDR2 from the germline V gene are LGHDT and YNNKEL (reference sequence). CDR3 size: 16 residues. V gave up 2 bases and J gave up 4 bases; unmatched junction bases: 8. CDR3 protein: CASSQRLGTANQPQHF. As DNA, the CDR3 is TGTGCCAGCAGCCAACGCTTAGGGACAGCAAATCAGCCCCAGCATTTT.

This clonotype occurred many times. V is TRBV29-1 and J is TRBJ2-7; 12 bases align to TRBD2. Germline CDR1 and CDR2: SQVTM and ANQGSEA. V gave up 3 bases and J gave up 0 bases; unmatched junction bases: 15. The CDR3 loop spans 19 amino acids. The CDR3 DNA is TGCAGCGTTGATGTTCGGGGTCTAGCGGGAGGGCCGGGCTCCTACGAGCAGTACTTC. This encodes CSVDVRGLAGGPGSYEQYF.

The chain combines TRBV20-1 with TRBJ2-7; no firm D call. The J call is doubtful: the DNA matches TRBJ2-5 better. This CDR3 is built from 13 residues. Germline V gives CDR1 DFQATT, CDR2 SNEGSKA (reference sequence). The CDR3 DNA is TGCAGTGCTAGAGATGGGCAGGAGGAGACCCAGTACTTC. This sequence encodes CSARDGQEETQYF.

This chain uses TRBV12-3 or TRBV12-4 with TRBJ2-1; TRBD1 matches 7 bases. The CDR3 length is 15 residues. V lost 0 bases, J lost 6 bases, and 5 bases stayed unmatched. The chain's CDR3 is CASSLAQGQLNEQFF. Written as DNA, the CDR3 is TGTGCCAGCAGTTTAGCACAGGGGCAGCTCAATGAGCAGTTCTTC.

The J gene is TRBJ1-1, the V gene TRBV20-1; the D is unclear. The CDR3 contains 14 residues. The V gene lost 2 bases and the J gene lost 2 bases, with 12 bases spanning the gap. Germline V gives CDR1 DFQATT, CDR2 SNEGSKA (reference sequence). The CDR3 spells CSARKPGFNTEAFF. DNA of the CDR3: TGCAGTGCTAGAAAACCAGGCTTTAACACTGAAGCTTTCTTT.

The rearrangement uses TRBV13 and TRBJ1-4; D gene ambiguous. This CDR3 comprises 14 residues. V was clipped by 5 bases and J by 3 bases, with 10 bases between them. Germline V gene lookup returns CDR1 PRHDT and CDR2 FYEKMQ (reference sequence). This CDR3 is CASSRGRPNEKLFF. CDR3 nucleotides: TGTGCCAGCAGCCGAGGGAGGCCTAATGAAAAACTGTTTTTT.

This clonotype showed up just once. CDR3 region: CASSRQTGLDEQYF. The DNA for the CDR3 is TGTGCCAGCAGCCGACAAACAGGGCTTGACGAGCAGTACTTC. The rearrangement uses TRBV4-2 and TRBJ2-7, with D possibly being TRBD1 (6 bases). Germline V CDR1 and CDR2: LGHNA, YNFKEQ. Trimming pared 4 bases from V and 5 bases from J, leaving 15 bases between. CDR3 length: 14 residues.

This clonotype was recorded many times. This chain links TRBV5-1 with TRBJ2-7; a possible D gene is TRBD1 (5 bases). The ends were cut back, 4 bases at V and 2 bases at J, with 13 bases in the middle. This CDR3 is 14 amino acids long. The germline V gene has CDR1 SGHRS and CDR2 YFSETQ. The CDR3 spells CASSPDTGTYEQYF. As DNA, the CDR3 is TGCGCCAGCAGCCCCGATACAGGAACCTACGAGCAGTACTTC.

The rearrangement links TRBV4-1 to TRBJ2-7; D is tentatively TRBD1 or TRBD2 (6 bases each). The CDR3 consists of 14 residues. The V and J ends lost 4 bases and 0 bases respectively, with 10 bases between them. The germline CDR1 and CDR2 sequences are MGHRA and YSYEKL. The CDR3 spells CASSRGDNSYEQYF. The CDR3 region has the DNA TGCGCCAGCAGCCGCGGGGACAACTCCTACGAGCAGTACTTC.

This chain joins TRBV28 and TRBJ2-5, with 7 bases matching TRBD2. Per the germline V gene, CDR1 is MDHEN and CDR2 is SYDVKM. CDR3 length equals 19 residues. Unmatched junction bases numbered 18, after V lost 5 bases and J lost 0 bases. The CDR3 region has the DNA TGTGCCAGCAGTACCAAAAAGCGGGATCGGTCCCCGTACCAAGAGACCCAGTACTTC. Translation gives CASSTKKRDRSPYQETQYF.

The V call is TRBV5-1, the J call TRBJ2-3; the D is unclear. The CDR3 is 12 amino acids. CDR1 is SGHRS, CDR2 YFSETQ, per germline. Trimming removed 0 bases from V and 6 bases from J, with 5 bases in between. CDR3 sequence: CASSLEDDTQYF. Written as DNA, the CDR3 is TGCGCCAGCAGCTTGGAGGACGATACGCAGTATTTT.

A word on this clonotype: At one end the junction does not follow the germline gene, possibly because of a read error. This chain uses TRBV12-3 or TRBV12-4 with TRBJ2-2, with 9 bases fitting TRBD2. CDR3 length equals 17 residues. CDR3 amino acids: CASSLIAGGRGTGGLFF. In nucleotides, the CDR3 is TGTGCCAGCAGTTTAATTGCGGGAGGGCGTGGCACCGGGGGGCTGTTTTTT.

The chain employs TRBV6-1 and TRBJ1-5, with TRBD1 identical over 7 bases. The V gene's germline CDR1 is MNHNS and CDR2 SASEGT. The CDR3 spans 15 residues. V shed 7 bases, J shed 3 bases, and the junction held 9 bases outside the gene matches. CDR3 sequence (DNA): TGTGCCAGCACCCGGGACAGCCAGCCCAATCAGCCCCAGCATTTT. This encodes CASTRDSQPNQPQHF.

As to this clonotype: A much larger clone sits a single nucleotide away, making a read error possible. V and J are TRBV6-5 and TRBJ2-3, with 11 bases matching TRBD2. The CDR3 loop spans 20 amino acids. Trimming at V came to 2 bases and at J to 2 bases, leaving 15 bases not matched to a gene. Germline V gives CDR1 MNHEY, CDR2 SVGAGI. CDR3 loop: CASSYGSGRALRSNTDTQYF. CDR3 in DNA: TGTGCCAGCAGTTACGGTAGCGGGAGGGCGTTGCGTTCGAACACAGATACGCAGTATTTT.